A selection of T cell receptor beta chains follows, all from one sample in a study of cytomegalovirus exposure and HLA in healthy donors. Only in-frame clones appear in the TCRdb table, and some are missing; sequencing was by immunoSEQ multiplex PCR. Seen here are roughly 100,000 clones, about 80% observed once, and the top ten hold over 3.5%. The sequenced material came from PBMCs. These receptor sequences come from a man aged 40-50 years in good health and CMV-seronegative. The CDR3 runs from the conserved cysteine through the conserved F or W. Each record gives: clone size, D gene, V gene, J gene, CDR3 protein, CDR3 DNA. A D gene is named only where the DNA matches it firmly. The size of a clone is reported for some rows only, either as once, few or many, or as a class for expanded clones.

clone size: NA; D gene: NA; V gene: TRBV5-4; J gene: TRBJ1-1; CDR3 protein: CASSLAQNTEAFF; CDR3 DNA: TGTGCCAGCAGCTTGGCCCAGAACACTGAAGCTTTCTTT
clone size: NA; D gene: NA; V gene: TRBV7-9; J gene: TRBJ1-2; CDR3 protein: CASSPNGQNYGYTF; CDR3 DNA: TGTGCCAGCAGCCCAAACGGACAGAATTATGGCTACACCTTC
clone size: NA; D gene: TRBD1; V gene: TRBV27; J gene: TRBJ1-2; CDR3 protein: CASSPQTGINYGYTF; CDR3 DNA: TGTGCCAGCAGTCCTCAGACAGGGATCAACTATGGCTACACCTTC
clone size: few; D gene: TRBD2; V gene: TRBV5-1; J gene: TRBJ2-1; CDR3 protein: CASSLGTEVAGFF; CDR3 DNA: TGCGCCAGCAGCTTGGGGACTGAGGTAGCGGGGTTCTTC
clone size: NA; D gene: TRBD1; V gene: TRBV30; J gene: TRBJ2-1; CDR3 protein: CAWSRDRGLNEQFF; CDR3 DNA: TGTGCCTGGAGCCGGGACAGGGGCCTCAATGAGCAGTTCTTC
clone size: NA; D gene: TRBD1; V gene: TRBV27; J gene: TRBJ1-4; CDR3 protein: CASSLSLLGTGNEKLFF; CDR3 DNA: TGTGCCAGCAGTTTGTCCCTCCTCGGGACAGGGAATGAAAAACTGTTTTTT
clone size: NA; D gene: TRBD1; V gene: TRBV6-6; J gene: TRBJ1-4; CDR3 protein: CASSENRGTNEKLFF; CDR3 DNA: TGTGCCAGCAGCGAAAACAGGGGGACGAATGAAAAACTGTTTTTT
clone size: few; D gene: TRBD1; V gene: TRBV19; J gene: TRBJ1-4; CDR3 protein: CASSISTGYNEKLFF; CDR3 DNA: TGTGCCAGTAGTATCTCGACAGGGTATAATGAAAAACTGTTTTTT
clone size: NA; D gene: NA; V gene: TRBV5-1; J gene: TRBJ2-2; CDR3 protein: CASSLLAAGTGELFF; CDR3 DNA: TGCGCCAGCAGCTTACTCGCGGCTGGCACCGGGGAGCTGTTTTTT
clone size: NA; D gene: NA; V gene: TRBV7-2; J gene: TRBJ1-5; CDR3 protein: CASSPRPGGQPQHF; CDR3 DNA: TGTGCCAGCAGCCCGAGGCCGGGAGGTCAGCCCCAGCATTTT